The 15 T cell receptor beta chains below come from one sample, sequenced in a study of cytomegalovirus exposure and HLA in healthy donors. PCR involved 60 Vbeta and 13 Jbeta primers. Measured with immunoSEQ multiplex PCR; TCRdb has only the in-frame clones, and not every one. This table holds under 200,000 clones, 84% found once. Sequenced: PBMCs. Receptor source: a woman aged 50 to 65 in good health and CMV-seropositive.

The CDR3 sequence: CRIQPLGPGSLGGTQYF. The DNA of the CDR3 is TGCAGAATCCAACCCCTTGGGCCAGGGAGTTTAGGAGGGACGCAGTATTTT. The J gene is TRBJ2-3, the V gene TRBV29-1; D perhaps matches TRBD2 (6 bases). Germline V gene sequence: CDR1 SQVTM, CDR2 ANQGSEA. This CDR3 is built from 17 residues.

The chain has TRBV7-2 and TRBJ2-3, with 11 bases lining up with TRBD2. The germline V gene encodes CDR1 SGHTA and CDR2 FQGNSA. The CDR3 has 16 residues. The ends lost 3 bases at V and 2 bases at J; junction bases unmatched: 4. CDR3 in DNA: TGTGCCAGCAGCTTTTTTAGCGGGGGGGACACAGATACGCAGTATTTT. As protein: CASSFFSGGDTDTQYF.

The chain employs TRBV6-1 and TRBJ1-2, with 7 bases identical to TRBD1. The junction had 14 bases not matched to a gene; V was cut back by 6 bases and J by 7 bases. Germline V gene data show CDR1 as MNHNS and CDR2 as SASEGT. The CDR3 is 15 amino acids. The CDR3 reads CASSPRDSRPSGYTF. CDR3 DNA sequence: TGTGCCAGCAGCCCAAGGGACAGCCGCCCCTCTGGCTACACCTTC.

This CDR3 is CASSPSRGQGMNGYTF. Here the CDR3 DNA reads TGTGCCAGCTCACCATCTAGGGGACAGGGGATGAATGGCTACACCTTC. The chain carries TRBV18 and TRBJ1-2; 10 bases are a match to TRBD1. The length of the CDR3 is 16 residues. The germline gives CDR1 KGHSH, CDR2 LQKENI. Trimming cost V 2 bases and J 6 bases; bases outside gene matches: 9.

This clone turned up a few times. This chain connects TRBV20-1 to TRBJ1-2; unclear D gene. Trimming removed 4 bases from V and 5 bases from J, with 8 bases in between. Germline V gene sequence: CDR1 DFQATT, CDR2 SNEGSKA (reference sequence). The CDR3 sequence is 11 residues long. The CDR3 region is CSAIEGYGYTF. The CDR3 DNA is TGCAGTGCTATTGAGGGATATGGCTACACCTTC.

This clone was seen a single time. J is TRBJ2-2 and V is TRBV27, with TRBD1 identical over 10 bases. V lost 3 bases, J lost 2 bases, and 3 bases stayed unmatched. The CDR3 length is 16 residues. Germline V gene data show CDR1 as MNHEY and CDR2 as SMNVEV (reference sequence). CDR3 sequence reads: CASSLGQGLNTGELFF. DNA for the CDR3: TGTGCCAGCAGTTTGGGACAGGGGTTAAACACCGGGGAGCTGTTTTTT.

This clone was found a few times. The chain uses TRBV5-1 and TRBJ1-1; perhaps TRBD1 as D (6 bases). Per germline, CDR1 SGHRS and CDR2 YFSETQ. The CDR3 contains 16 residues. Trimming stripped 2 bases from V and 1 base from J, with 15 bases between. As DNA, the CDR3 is TGCGCCAGCAGCTTAGACAGGAGTCCAACGAACACTGAAGCTTTCTTT. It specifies CASSLDRSPTNTEAFF.

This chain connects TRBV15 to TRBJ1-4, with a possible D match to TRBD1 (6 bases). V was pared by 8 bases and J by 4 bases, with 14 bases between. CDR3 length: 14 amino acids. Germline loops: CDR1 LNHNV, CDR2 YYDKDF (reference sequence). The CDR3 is CATQMDRINEKLFF. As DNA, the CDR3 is TGTGCCACCCAAATGGACAGAATTAATGAAAAACTGTTTTTT.

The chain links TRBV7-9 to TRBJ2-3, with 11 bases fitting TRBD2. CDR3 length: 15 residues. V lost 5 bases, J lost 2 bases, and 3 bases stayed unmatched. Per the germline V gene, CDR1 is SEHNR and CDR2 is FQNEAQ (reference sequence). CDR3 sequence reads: CASSLLAGVTDTQYF. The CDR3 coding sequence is TGTGCCAGCAGCCTACTAGCGGGGGTCACAGATACGCAGTATTTT.

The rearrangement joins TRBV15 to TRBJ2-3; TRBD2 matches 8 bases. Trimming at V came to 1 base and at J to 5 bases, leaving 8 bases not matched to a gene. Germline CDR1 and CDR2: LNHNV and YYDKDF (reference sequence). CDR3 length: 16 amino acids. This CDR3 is CATSRGIAGSGDTQYF. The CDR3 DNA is TGTGCCACCAGCAGAGGTATAGCGGGGTCGGGAGATACGCAGTATTTT.

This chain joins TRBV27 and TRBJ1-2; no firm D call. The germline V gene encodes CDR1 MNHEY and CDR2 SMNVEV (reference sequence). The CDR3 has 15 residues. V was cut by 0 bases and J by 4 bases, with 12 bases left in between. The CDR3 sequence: CASSLSASPIYGYTF. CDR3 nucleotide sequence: TGTGCCAGCAGTTTATCGGCCAGTCCCATCTATGGCTACACCTTC.

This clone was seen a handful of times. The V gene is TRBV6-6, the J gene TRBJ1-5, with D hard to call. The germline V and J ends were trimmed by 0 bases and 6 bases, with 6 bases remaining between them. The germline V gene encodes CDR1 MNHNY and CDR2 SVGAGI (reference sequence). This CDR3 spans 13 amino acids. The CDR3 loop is CASSYSNGQPQHF. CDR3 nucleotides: TGTGCCAGCAGTTACTCGAACGGTCAGCCCCAGCATTTT.

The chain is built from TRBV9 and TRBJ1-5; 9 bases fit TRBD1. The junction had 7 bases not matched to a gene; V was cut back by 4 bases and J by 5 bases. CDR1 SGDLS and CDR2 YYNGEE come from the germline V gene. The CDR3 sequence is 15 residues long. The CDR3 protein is CASSTGTGRDQPQHF. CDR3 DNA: TGTGCCAGCAGCACCGGGACAGGGAGAGATCAGCCCCAGCATTTT.

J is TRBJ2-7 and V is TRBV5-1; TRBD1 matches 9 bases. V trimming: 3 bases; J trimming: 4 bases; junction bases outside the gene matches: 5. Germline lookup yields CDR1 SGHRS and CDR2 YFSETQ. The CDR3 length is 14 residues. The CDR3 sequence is CASSWGTGTYEQYF. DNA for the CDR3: TGCGCCAGCAGCTGGGGGACAGGGACTTACGAGCAGTACTTC.

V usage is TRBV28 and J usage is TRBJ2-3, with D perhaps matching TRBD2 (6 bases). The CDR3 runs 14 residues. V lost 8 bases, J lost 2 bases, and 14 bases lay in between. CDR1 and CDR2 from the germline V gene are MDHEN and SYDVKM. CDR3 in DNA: TGTGCCAGCCGGAGGAGGGGACTCACAGATACGCAGTATTTT. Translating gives CASRRRGLTDTQYF.